Shown below are 19 T cell receptor beta chains from a single sample sequenced in a study of blood T cell repertoires in COVID-19. Only in-frame clones appear in the TCRdb table, and some are missing; sequencing was by immunoSEQ multiplex PCR. This sample has 200,000 to 300,000 clones, with 75% to 90% found just once. The specimen was peripheral blood. All receptors come from a woman aged 55-69 years with active or convalescent COVID-19.

The chain joins TRBV19 to TRBJ1-2; the D is unclear. The CDR3 runs to 10 residues. Deletions cut 5 bases from V and 8 bases from J, with 6 bases between. Germline-derived CDR1 and CDR2 are LNHDA and SQIVND (reference sequence). The CDR3 nucleotides are TGTGCCAGTAGTTCCGGGGGCTACACCTTC. Translating it yields CASSSGGYTF.

The CDR3 region is CASSRTSGVSTDTQYF. The CDR3 DNA sequence: TGTGCCAGCTCGCGGACTAGCGGGGTTAGCACAGATACGCAGTATTTT. The rearrangement uses TRBV18 and TRBJ2-3; 12 bases agree with TRBD2. Germline values: CDR1 KGHSH, CDR2 LQKENI. The CDR3 is made up of 16 amino acids. Trimming took 6 bases from V and 0 from J; bases not matched to a gene: 4.

The chain uses TRBV6-6 and TRBJ1-1; D is unresolved. The CDR3 sequence is 14 residues long. CDR1 is MNHNY, CDR2 SVGAGI, per germline (reference sequence). V was clipped by 2 bases and J by 1 base, with 8 bases between them. CDR3 in DNA: TGTGCCAGCAGTTACGATAGAGGGAACACTGAAGCTTTCTTT. Amino acids: CASSYDRGNTEAFF.

As regards this clone: Distinct nucleotide sequences in the sample also encode this CDR3. This chain joins TRBV19 and TRBJ1-3; D gene ambiguous. The CDR3 contains 14 residues. Germline V CDR1 and CDR2: LNHDA, SQIVND (reference sequence). Trimming removed 2 bases from V and 1 base from J, with 6 bases in between. This chain's CDR3 is CASSISGSGNTIYF. The DNA for the CDR3 is TGTGCCAGTAGTATATCCGGGTCTGGAAACACCATATATTTT.

In DNA form, the CDR3 reads TGTGCCAGCAGCTTTGGCAGGGTAGGGTATGAGCAGTTCTTC. Its protein is CASSFGRVGYEQFF. The rearrangement links TRBV13 to TRBJ2-1; D perhaps matches TRBD1 (5 bases). Germline lookup yields CDR1 PRHDT and CDR2 FYEKMQ (reference sequence). This CDR3 region has 14 residues. Trimming left V 3 bases short and J 8 bases short, with 14 bases between.

The V and J genes are TRBV7-3 and TRBJ2-1; the match to TRBD2 covers 15 bases. Trimming at V came to 5 bases and at J to 9 bases, leaving 2 bases not matched to a gene. Germline V gives CDR1 SGHTA, CDR2 FQGTGA. This CDR3 comprises 14 residues. This CDR3 is CASSAGLAGGEQFF. The CDR3 DNA reads as TGTGCCAGCAGCGCGGGACTAGCGGGGGGTGAGCAGTTCTTC.

The chain carries TRBV24-1 and TRBJ1-2; D unclear. The ends were cut back, 3 bases at V and 0 bases at J, with 7 bases in the middle. Germline loops: CDR1 KGHDR, CDR2 SFDVKD. The CDR3 is 14 amino acids. CDR3 residues: CATSDAGANYGYTF. The CDR3 DNA reads as TGTGCCACCAGTGATGCAGGTGCTAACTATGGCTACACCTTC.

The gene calls are TRBV18 and TRBJ2-3; D ambiguous. Germline V gene data show CDR1 as KGHSH and CDR2 as LQKENI. This CDR3 contains 14 residues. V shed 2 bases and J shed 4 bases, with 10 bases lying between them. The CDR3 reads CASSPGPTPDTQYF. CDR3 nucleotides: TGTGCCAGCTCACCAGGGCCAACACCAGATACGCAGTATTTT.

The chain is built from TRBV2 and TRBJ2-1, with 8 bases aligning to TRBD1. Germline V gene lookup returns CDR1 SNHLY and CDR2 FYNNEI. CDR3 length: 15 residues. V gave up 5 bases and J gave up 1 base; unmatched junction bases: 4. The CDR3 is CASSLRQGSYNEQFF. The CDR3 coding sequence is TGTGCCAGCAGTCTAAGACAGGGGTCCTACAATGAGCAGTTCTTC.

The count of this clone is one. This rearrangement joins TRBV18 to TRBJ1-4, with TRBD1 identical over 9 bases. This CDR3 region has 14 residues. V dropped 6 bases and J dropped 6; count of bases not matched to a gene: 5. Germline CDR1 and CDR2: KGHSH and LQKENI. This CDR3 reads CASSTGTGYEKLFF. CDR3 DNA sequence: TGTGCCAGCTCGACCGGGACAGGGTATGAAAAACTGTTTTTT.

This chain links TRBV30 with TRBJ2-7; D possibly corresponds to TRBD2 (5 bases). Germline CDR1 is GTSNPN and CDR2 is SVGIG (reference sequence). Trimming stripped 4 bases from V and 2 bases from J, with 9 bases between. CDR3 length: 12 amino acids. The CDR3 region has the DNA TGTGCCTGGAACAAGCGGACCTACGAGCAGTACTTC. Translation gives CAWNKRTYEQYF. The full variable domain, rest sourced from reference TRBV30 and TRBJ2-7, is SQTIHQWPATLVQPVGSPLSLECTVEGTSNPNLYWYRQAAGRGLQLLFYSVGIGQISSEVPQNLSASRPQDRQFILSSKKLLLSDSGFYLCAWNKRTYEQYFGPGTRLTVT.

The chain couples TRBV2 to TRBJ1-4; D remains ambiguous. This CDR3 has 14 residues. In germline, CDR1 is SNHLY, CDR2 FYNNEI. V lost 2 bases and J 8 bases, leaving 12 bases between the germline ends. This CDR3 reads CASSEFATEEKLFF. The CDR3 DNA follows: TGTGCCAGCAGTGAATTCGCCACCGAGGAAAAACTGTTTTTT.

The chain employs TRBV6-2 or TRBV6-3 and TRBJ1-1; possibly TRBD1 for D (6 bases). Between the trimmed V and J ends, which lost 2 bases and 0 bases, there was a span of 19 bases. CDR1 is MNHEY, CDR2 SVGEGT, per germline. The CDR3 contains 18 residues. The CDR3, as DNA: TGTGCCAGCAGTTACGGTGGCAGGTCGACAGGCTTGAACACTGAAGCTTTCTTT. Residues: CASSYGGRSTGLNTEAFF.

The rearrangement uses TRBV6-1 and TRBJ1-3, with D tentatively TRBD1 (5 bases). This CDR3 is 14 amino acids long. With 2 bases removed from V and 4 bases from J, the gap between germline ends came to 9 bases. Germline CDR1 and CDR2: MNHNS and SASEGT. CDR3 amino acids: CASSEQGSGNTIYF. In DNA, the CDR3 is TGTGCCAGCAGTGAACAGGGTTCCGGAAACACCATATATTTT.

The chain combines TRBV5-4 with TRBJ1-2; D is undetermined. Germline values: CDR1 SGHNT, CDR2 YYREEE (reference sequence). V was shortened by 3 bases and J by 3 bases, with 3 bases between the two germline ends. This CDR3 region has 11 residues. The CDR3 sequence: CASSSDYGYTF. CDR3 DNA sequence: TGTGCCAGCAGCTCGGACTATGGCTACACCTTC.

V gene TRBV2 combines with J gene TRBJ1-2; D perhaps matches TRBD1 (5 bases). The CDR3 covers 15 residues. Trimming took 7 bases from V and 8 from J, leaving 23 bases between them. CDR1 and CDR2 from the germline V gene are SNHLY and FYNNEI. CDR3 DNA: TGTGCCAGCACTGAGAGTTTTTCAGGGCGAGTGGGCTACACCTTC. It specifies CASTESFSGRVGYTF.

The rearrangement uses TRBV2 and TRBJ1-3; D is perhaps TRBD1 (5 bases). The CDR3 contains 17 residues. The germline gives CDR1 SNHLY, CDR2 FYNNEI. V was clipped by 6 bases and J by 0 bases, with 18 bases between them. The CDR3 DNA reads TGTGCCAGCAGGGACACAAAGACATGGAGCTCTGGAAACACCATATATTTT. Translation gives CASRDTKTWSSGNTIYF.

The chain carries TRBV5-6 and TRBJ1-2, with unresolved D. V shed 3 bases and J shed 3 bases, with 6 bases lying between them. The CDR3 has 12 amino acids. The germline gives CDR1 SGHDT, CDR2 YYEEEE. In DNA form, the CDR3 reads TGTGCCAGCAGCTCCATAGACTATGGCTACACCTTC. Amino acids: CASSSIDYGYTF.

This clone came up once. The chain uses TRBV3-1 (or the pseudogene TRBV3-2) and TRBJ2-5, with 12 bases matching TRBD2. Germline V gene sequence: CDR1 LGHDT, CDR2 YNNKEL (reference sequence). Trimming removed 0 bases from V and 2 bases from J; junction bases left unmatched: 7. The CDR3 is 18 residues long. The CDR3 nucleotides read TGTGCCAGCAGCCAAGATCCCCTAGCGGGGGGGCGGCAAGAGACCCAGTACTTC. It yields the protein CASSQDPLAGGRQETQYF.